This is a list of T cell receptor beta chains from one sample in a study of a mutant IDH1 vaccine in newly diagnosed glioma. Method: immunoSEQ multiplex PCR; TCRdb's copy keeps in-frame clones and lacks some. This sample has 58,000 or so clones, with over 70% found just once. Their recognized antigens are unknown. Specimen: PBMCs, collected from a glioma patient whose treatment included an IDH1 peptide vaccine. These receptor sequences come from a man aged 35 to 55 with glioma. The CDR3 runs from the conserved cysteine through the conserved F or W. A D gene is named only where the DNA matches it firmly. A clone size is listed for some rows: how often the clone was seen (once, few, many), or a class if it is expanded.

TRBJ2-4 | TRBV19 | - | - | TGTGCCAGTAGACCCCCGGGAGTAGCCAAAAACATTCAGTACTTC | CASRPPGVAKNIQYF
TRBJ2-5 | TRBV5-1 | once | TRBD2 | TGCGCCAGCAGCAGTCTCGGCGGGAGGGCGTCCGAGACCCAGTACTTC | CASSSLGGRASETQYF
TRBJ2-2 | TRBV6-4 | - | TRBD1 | TGTGCCAGCAGTGACGGACAGGACCACGGGGAGCTGTTTTTT | CASSDGQDHGELFF
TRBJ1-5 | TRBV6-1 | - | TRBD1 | TGTGCCAGCAGTGGAGGTGTTGCGCAGGGGGTAGGTCAGCCCCAGCATTTT | CASSGGVAQGVGQPQHF
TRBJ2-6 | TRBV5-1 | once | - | TGCGCCAGCAGCTCGGGCGGATTCAGCTCTGGGGCCAACGTCCTGACTTTC | CASSSGGFSSGANVLTF
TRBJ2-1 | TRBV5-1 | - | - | TGCGCCAGCAGCTTGTCCACTCTCGGCTACAATGAGCAGTTCTTC | CASSLSTLGYNEQFF
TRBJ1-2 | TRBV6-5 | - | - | TGTGCCAGCAGTTACTCCAGGAGGGGGGATAACTATGGCTACACCTTC | CASSYSRRGDNYGYTF
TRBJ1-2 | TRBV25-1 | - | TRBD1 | TGTGCCAGCAGTGTGGGACAGCCCTATGGCTACACCTTC | CASSVGQPYGYTF
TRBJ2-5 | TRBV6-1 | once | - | TGTGCCAGCAGTATACTCTCGGGGACCCAGTACTTC | CASSILSGTQYF
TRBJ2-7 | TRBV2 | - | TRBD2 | TGTGCCAGCAGTGAAGGCCCCGGGACTAGCGGCTACGAGCAGTACTTC | CASSEGPGTSGYEQYF
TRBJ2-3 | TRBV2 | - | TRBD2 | TGTGCCAGCAGTGAAAGTATCCGGGAGGCCCCCGATACGCAGTATTTT | CASSESIREAPDTQYF
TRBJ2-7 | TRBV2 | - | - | TGTGCCAGCAGGGGGGACACCTACGAGCAGTACTTC | CASRGDTYEQYF
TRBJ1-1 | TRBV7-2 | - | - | TGTGCCAGCAGACGTCCCCCTGACATGGCTTTCTTT | CASRRPPDMAFF
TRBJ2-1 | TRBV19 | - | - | TGTGCCAGTAGTATAAAGGTGAGGAGCGAGCAGTTCTTC | CASSIKVRSEQFF
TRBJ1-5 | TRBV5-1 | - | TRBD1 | TGCGCCAGCAGCCAGACAGGGGTTAGCAATCAGCCCCAGCATTTT | CASSQTGVSNQPQHF
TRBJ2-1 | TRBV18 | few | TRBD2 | TGTGCCAGCTCGTCGGGGACTAGCGGCAAGCAGTTCTTC | CASSSGTSGKQFF
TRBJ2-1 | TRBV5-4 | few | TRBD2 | TGTGCCAGCAGCCAGGGACTAGCGGGAGGAAATGAGCAGTTCTTC | CASSQGLAGGNEQFF
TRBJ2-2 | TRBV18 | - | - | TGTGCCAGCTCCCCTACAGCGGCCTTTGAGGAGCTGTTTTTT | CASSPTAAFEELFF
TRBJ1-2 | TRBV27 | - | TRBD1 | TGTGCCAGCAGAGGGGGAGACAGGGCCCTCCCAGCTAACTATGGCTACACCTTC | CASRGGDRALPANYGYTF
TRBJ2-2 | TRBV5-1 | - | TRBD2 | TGCGCCAGCAGCTTTAGCGGGAGCGGCACCGGGGAGCTGTTTTTT | CASSFSGSGTGELFF
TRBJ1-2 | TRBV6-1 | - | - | TGTGCCAGCAGCTACTATGGCTACACCTTC | CASSYYGYTF
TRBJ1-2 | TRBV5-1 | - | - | TGCGCCAGCACGGCAGGCTATGGCTACACCTTC | CASTAGYGYTF
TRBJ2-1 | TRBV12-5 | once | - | TGTGCTAGTGGTATCGGACTTCACCAGTACAATGAGCAGTTCTTC | CASGIGLHQYNEQFF
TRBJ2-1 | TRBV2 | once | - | TGTGCCAGCCGTGGAGGACGACGTTCCTACAATGAGCAGTTCTTC | CASRGGRRSYNEQFF
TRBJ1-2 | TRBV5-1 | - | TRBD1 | TGCGCCAGCAGCTTGCCTCAGGGGGCCTATGGCTACACCTTC | CASSLPQGAYGYTF
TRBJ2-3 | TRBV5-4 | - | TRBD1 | TGTGCCAGCAGCATGACAGGGGTGGGAGATACGCAGTATTTT | CASSMTGVGDTQYF
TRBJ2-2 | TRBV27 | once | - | TGTGCCAGCAGTCATGGGCTAGCTGCCGGGGAGCTGTTTTTT | CASSHGLAAGELFF
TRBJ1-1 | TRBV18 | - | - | TGTGCCAGCTCACCACCCGACAGGAAAAAAGAAGCTTTCTTT | CASSPPDRKKEAFF
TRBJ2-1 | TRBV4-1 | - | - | TGCGCCAGCAGCCAAGTGTTCCGCGGGACTTACAATGAGCAGTTCTTC | CASSQVFRGTYNEQFF